This T cell receptor (beta chain) was identified in a study of blood T cell repertoires in COVID-19. Libraries were prepared by immunoSEQ multiplex PCR; TCRdb keeps only in-frame clonotypes and omits some of them. The table records roughly 74,000 clones, 88% of them present only once. The germline gives CDR1 SNHLY, CDR2 FYNNEI. The CDR3 runs 16 residues. V shed 5 bases and J shed 4 bases, with 20 bases lying between them. The sample was peripheral blood. The chain uses TRBV2 and TRBJ2-5; tentative D call: TRBD2 (6 bases). The TCR sequence derives from an elderly woman with active or convalescent COVID-19. Here the CDR3 reads CASSTSSAGQGETQYF. In nucleotides, the CDR3 is TGTGCCAGCAGTACCTCTAGCGCCGGGCAGGGAGAGACCCAGTACTTC.